The 8 T cell receptor beta chains below all came from one sample that was sequenced in a study of blood T cells in healthy people across ages. It was with a sample-barcoded 5' primer and a J-beta primer mix that a second PCR of roughly 7 to 12 cycles was run. TCRdb re-called the 5' RACE reads through MiXCR, storing one row per CDR3 protein. The sample carries about 780,000 distinct CDR3 sequences, around 50% recorded once. Material for sequencing was blood. The source is an older man in good health.

CDR3 amino acids: CASSLGRKEQFF. Written as DNA, the CDR3 is TGTGCCAGCAGTTTGGGGCGAAAAGAGCAGTTCTTC. The chain recombines TRBV28 with TRBJ2-1, with D possibly TRBD1 on 5 matching bases. The germline V and J ends were trimmed by 3 bases and 10 bases, with 10 bases remaining between them. This CDR3 has 12 residues. Germline CDR1 and CDR2: MDHEN and SYDVKM.

The chain recombines TRBV15 with TRBJ2-5; 8 nucleotides line up with TRBD1. Germline-derived CDR1 and CDR2 are LNHNV and YYDKDF (reference sequence). This CDR3 comprises 15 residues. Trimming cost V 6 bases and J 11 bases; bases outside gene matches: 17. DNA for the CDR3: TGTGCCACCAGAAGGACAGGGAGTTGGAGAAATGAGCAGTACTTC. Encoded protein: CATRRTGSWRNEQYF.

The chain couples TRBV27 to TRBJ1-6; maybe TRBD1 (5 bases). Between the trimmed V and J ends, which lost 6 bases and 0 bases, there was a span of 9 bases. This CDR3 has 15 residues. The germline gives CDR1 MNHEY, CDR2 SMNVEV (reference sequence). In DNA, the CDR3 is TGTGCCAGCAGCCGGGACGGCTCCTATAATTCACCCCTCCACTTT. Amino acids: CASSRDGSYNSPLHF.

The CDR3 region is CAIRKDRTPDADADTQYF. The CDR3 DNA is TGTGCCATCAGAAAGGACAGGACTCCCGATGCGGACGCAGATACGCAGTATTTT. The chain couples TRBV10-3 to TRBJ2-3, with TRBD1 identical over 7 bases. CDR1 is ENHRY, CDR2 SYGVKD, per germline. V shed 6 bases and J 4 bases; nucleotides not matched to a gene: 19. The CDR3 contains 18 residues.

This clonotype was observed a few times. CDR3 DNA: TGTGCCAGCAGCTTAGCGGGAGCCCATTCTGAGCAGTTCTTC. Translating it yields CASSLAGAHSEQFF. The V call is TRBV11-2, the J call TRBJ2-1; a weak D match, TRBD2 (6 bases). This CDR3 spans 14 amino acids. Trimming left V 1 base short and J 9 bases short, with 13 bases between. Germline V gives CDR1 SGHAT, CDR2 FQNNGV.

The gene calls are TRBV20-1 and TRBJ2-1, with 7 bases aligning to TRBD2. Trimming cost V 8 bases and J 11 bases; bases outside gene matches: 9. The CDR3 has 11 residues. Germline V gene data show CDR1 as DFQATT and CDR2 as SNEGSKA (reference sequence). The CDR3 DNA is TGCAGTACTATCGCTAGCGGACAGCAGTTCTTC. Its protein is CSTIASGQQFF.

In its sample, this clonotype was seen a few times. The CDR3 is CASSVDPSGSYNEQYF. In DNA form, the CDR3 reads TGTGCCAGCAGCGTAGACCCTAGCGGGAGTTACAATGAGCAGTACTTC. The gene calls are TRBV9 and TRBJ2-5; 10 positions match TRBD2. The CDR3 sequence is 16 residues long. The V gene's germline CDR1 is SGDLS and CDR2 YYNGEE. Trimming took 0 bases from V and 11 from J; bases not matched to a gene: 13.

J is TRBJ2-7 and V is TRBV5-1; 12 bases map to TRBD1. Germline V CDR1 and CDR2: SGHRS, YFSETQ. The length of the CDR3 is 14 residues. After removal of 7 bases from V and 7 bases from J, the junction contained 9 bases not matched to a gene. The CDR3 loop is CASGSGTGGCEQYF. Here the CDR3 DNA reads TGCGCCAGCGGTTCCGGGACAGGGGGCTGTGAGCAGTACTTC.